This TCR beta chain comes out of a study of blood T cell repertoires in COVID-19 (dated by TCRdb to 2019 to 2021). Notes on the research overall: The collaborator samples originated in the United States, Italy and Spain and spanned the acute and convalescent phases of COVID-19. The prospective study material was composed of cDNA or gDNA derived from T cells, B-cell-depleted T cells, or PBMCs. Subjects who had been exposed to COVID-19, were actively infected with it, or had recovered from it provided the deeply sampled blood TCRbeta repertoires that made up the dataset. The repertoires were released in a freely available public database meant as a resource for research on the immune response to SARS-CoV-2. The samples were drawn from the first 160 participants of the ongoing ImmuneRACE study and from over a thousand subjects provided by 6 global collaborators. A de-identified subject ID, COVID-19 status, age in years and sex were almost always included in the sample metadata. Where available, HLA class I and class II types were taken from metadata supplied by the sample provider and were not determined by assay-based typing.

General study outcomes and caveats: The amount of clinical and demographic metadata varied by source and participant and was provided uncurated.

About this clone itself: Its antigen is unknown. No clone much larger than this one lies a single base away; base qualities are absent.

TCRbeta CDR3 regions were amplified from genomic DNA using the immunoSEQ Assay, a bias-controlled multiplex PCR. The authors' analysis ran thus. The number of nucleated cells in each sample was estimated by amplification of reference gene primers within the assay. To quantify the absolute abundance of each unique TCRbeta CDR3 rearrangement, sequence reads were collapsed and filtered. For each sample, productive Simpson clonality was calculated as the square root of Simpson's diversity index over productive rearrangements. TCRdb stores this immuneACCESS table with in-frame sequences only. Part of the clones is absent; in the studies checked, under half of the shortfall reflects unresolved V genes, and no reason is known for the rest. V and J calls and clone size follow that table, whereas D and trimming were derived from the DNA. This sample is represented by 270,000 or so clones; approximately 88% of them were singletons. The ten largest clones represent roughly 1.5% of the sample.

At one collaborating source in Seattle, patients were enrolled during active infection and were followed longitudinally through the course of disease. Each collaborating institution followed its own protocols to collect whole blood in K2EDTA tubes. For TCRbeta analysis, collaborators shipped samples in one of three forms: frozen whole blood, isolated PBMCs, or DNA extracted from either of those sample types. The CDR3 runs 20 residues from the cysteine to the phenylalanine. The entry retains the CDR3 DNA only, 60 bases that are in frame from base 1. The germline V gene encodes CDR1 MGHRA and CDR2 YSYEKL. For this chain, trimming is 1 base at the V end and 0 bases at the J end, and the number of junction bases without a gene match is 12.

The sequence came from a human donor with COVID-19, enrolled during active disease. The donor label of this sample is uncertain. The chain couples TRBV4-1 to TRBJ1-4; TRBD1 matches 9 bases in the middle. The sample consisted of peripheral blood. The CDR3 protein: CASSQVTGLGTGTTNEKLFF. The nucleotides read TGCGCCAGCAGCCAAGTGACGGGCCTTGGGACAGGGACAACTAATGAAAAACTGTTTTTT.